This T cell receptor (beta chain) appears in the sequencing data of a study of neurological immune-mediated disorders. This clonotype was detected only a few times. It was by 5'RACE with 10-nucleotide random UMIs that the cDNA was made. Whenever a sequencing run was performed, it yielded over 200 million TCR-beta sequences from 15-18 subjects. TCRdb independently ran MiXCR on the 5' RACE reads; one entry per CDR3 protein. Among about 66,000 distinct CDR3 sequences listed, about 4% were seen once. The unsorted libraries were produced from 2 million PBMCs held at -80 C. Germline V CDR1 and CDR2: SQVTM, ANQGSEA. The CDR3 covers 13 residues. The ends were cut back, 6 bases at V and 0 bases at J, with 12 bases in the middle.

V usage is TRBV29-1 and J usage is TRBJ2-7; D is undetermined. Sequenced input: PBMCs. This sequence originates from a man aged 30 to 45 with multiple sclerosis. The CDR3 nucleotides read TGCAGCGTAGCCCGGGCCCTCTCCTACGAGCAGTACTTC. Amino acid sequence: CSVARALSYEQYF.